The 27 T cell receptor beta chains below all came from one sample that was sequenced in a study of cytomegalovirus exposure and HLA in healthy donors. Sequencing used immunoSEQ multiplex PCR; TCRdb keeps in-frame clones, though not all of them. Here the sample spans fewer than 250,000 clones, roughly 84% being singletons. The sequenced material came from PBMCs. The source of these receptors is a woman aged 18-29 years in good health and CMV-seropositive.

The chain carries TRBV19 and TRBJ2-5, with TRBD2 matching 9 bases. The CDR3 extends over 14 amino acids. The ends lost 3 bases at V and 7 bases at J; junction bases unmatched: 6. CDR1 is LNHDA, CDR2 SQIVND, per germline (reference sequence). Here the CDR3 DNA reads TGTGCCAGTAGTATGTCTAGCGGGAAGTGGACCCAGTACTTC. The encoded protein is CASSMSSGKWTQYF.

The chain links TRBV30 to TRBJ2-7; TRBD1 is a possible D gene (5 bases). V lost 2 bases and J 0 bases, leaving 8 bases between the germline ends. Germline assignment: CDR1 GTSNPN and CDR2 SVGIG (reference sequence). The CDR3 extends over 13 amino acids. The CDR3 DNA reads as TGTGCCTGGAGTAGGGGTAGCTCCTACGAGCAGTACTTC. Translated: CAWSRGSSYEQYF.

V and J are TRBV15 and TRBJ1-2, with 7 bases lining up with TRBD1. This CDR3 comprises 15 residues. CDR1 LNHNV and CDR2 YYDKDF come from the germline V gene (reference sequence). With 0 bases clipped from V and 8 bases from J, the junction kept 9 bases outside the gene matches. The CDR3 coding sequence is TGTGCCACCAGCAGAGATGTCGGAGGGGGCGACGGCTACACCTTC. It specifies CATSRDVGGGDGYTF.

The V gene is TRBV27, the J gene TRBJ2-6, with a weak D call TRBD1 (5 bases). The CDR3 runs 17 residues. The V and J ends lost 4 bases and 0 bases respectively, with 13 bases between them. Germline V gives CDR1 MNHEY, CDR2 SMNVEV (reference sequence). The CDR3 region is CASSSLTVFSGANVLTF. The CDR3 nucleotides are TGTGCCAGCAGTTCGCTGACAGTATTCTCTGGGGCCAACGTCCTGACTTTC. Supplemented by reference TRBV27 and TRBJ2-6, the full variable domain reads EAQVTQNPRYLITVTGKKLTVTCSQNMNHEYMSWYRQDPGLGLRQIYYSMNVEVTDKGDVPEGYKVSRKEKRNFPLILESPSPNQTSLYFCASSSLTVFSGANVLTFGAGSRLTVL.

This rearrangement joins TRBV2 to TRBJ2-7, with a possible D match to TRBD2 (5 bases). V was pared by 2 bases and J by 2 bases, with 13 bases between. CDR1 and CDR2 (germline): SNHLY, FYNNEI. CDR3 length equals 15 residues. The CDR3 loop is CASSETASWPYEQYF. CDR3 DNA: TGTGCCAGCAGTGAAACTGCTAGCTGGCCCTACGAGCAGTACTTC.

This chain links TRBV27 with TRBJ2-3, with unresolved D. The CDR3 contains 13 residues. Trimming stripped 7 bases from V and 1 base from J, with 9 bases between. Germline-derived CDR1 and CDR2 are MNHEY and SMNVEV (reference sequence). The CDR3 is CASTRSGTDTQYF. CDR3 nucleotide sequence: TGTGCCAGCACCCGGAGTGGCACAGATACGCAGTATTTT.

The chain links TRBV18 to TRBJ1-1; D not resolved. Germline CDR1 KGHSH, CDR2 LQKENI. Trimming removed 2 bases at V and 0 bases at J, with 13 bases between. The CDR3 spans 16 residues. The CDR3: CASSPFGSGMNTEAFF. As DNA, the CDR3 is TGTGCCAGCTCACCATTTGGTTCCGGGATGAACACTGAAGCTTTCTTT.

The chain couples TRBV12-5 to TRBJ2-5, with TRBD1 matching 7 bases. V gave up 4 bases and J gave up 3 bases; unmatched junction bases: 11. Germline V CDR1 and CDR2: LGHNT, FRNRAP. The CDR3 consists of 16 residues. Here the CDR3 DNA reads TGTGCTAGTGGTTCCTTTGGTAGCAGGGGGAAAGAGACCCAGTACTTC. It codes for CASGSFGSRGKETQYF.

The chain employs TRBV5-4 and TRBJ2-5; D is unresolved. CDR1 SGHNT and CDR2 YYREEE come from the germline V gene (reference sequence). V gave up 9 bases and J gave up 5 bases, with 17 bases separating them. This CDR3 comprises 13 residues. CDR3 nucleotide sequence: TGTGCCACCAAACGGTGGAGTTACGAGACCCAGTACTTC. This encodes CATKRWSYETQYF.

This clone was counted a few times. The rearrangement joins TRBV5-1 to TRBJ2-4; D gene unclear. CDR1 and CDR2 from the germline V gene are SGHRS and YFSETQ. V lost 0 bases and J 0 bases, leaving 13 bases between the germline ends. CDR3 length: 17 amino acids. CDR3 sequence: CASSLEYDRTAKNIQYF. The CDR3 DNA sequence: TGCGCCAGCAGCTTGGAGTATGATAGAACAGCCAAAAACATTCAGTACTTC.

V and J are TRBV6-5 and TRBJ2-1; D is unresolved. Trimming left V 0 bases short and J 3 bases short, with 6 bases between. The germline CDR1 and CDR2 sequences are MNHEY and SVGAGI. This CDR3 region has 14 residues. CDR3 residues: CASSYSAVYNEQFF. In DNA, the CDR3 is TGTGCCAGCAGTTACTCGGCAGTCTACAATGAGCAGTTCTTC.

CDR3 sequence (DNA): TGTGCCATCAGTGTATCACCGGGACAGGGTGATGAAAAACTGTTTTTT. Residues: CAISVSPGQGDEKLFF. The chain couples TRBV10-3 to TRBJ1-4; 9 bases map to TRBD1. In germline, CDR1 is ENHRY, CDR2 SYGVKD. The ends lost 4 bases at V and 6 bases at J; junction bases unmatched: 9. The CDR3 runs to 16 residues.

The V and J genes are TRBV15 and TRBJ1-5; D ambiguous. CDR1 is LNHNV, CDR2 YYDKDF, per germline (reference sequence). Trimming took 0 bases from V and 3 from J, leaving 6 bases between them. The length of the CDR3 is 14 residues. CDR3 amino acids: CATSRDVVNQPQHF. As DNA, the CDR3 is TGTGCCACCAGCAGAGATGTCGTCAATCAGCCCCAGCATTTT.

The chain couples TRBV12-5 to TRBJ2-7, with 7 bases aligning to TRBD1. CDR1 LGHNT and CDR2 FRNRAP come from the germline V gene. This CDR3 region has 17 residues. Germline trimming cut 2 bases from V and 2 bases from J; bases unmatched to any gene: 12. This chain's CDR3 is CASGLPPTGQSAYEQYF. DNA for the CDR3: TGTGCTAGTGGTTTGCCCCCGACGGGACAGAGCGCCTACGAGCAGTACTTC. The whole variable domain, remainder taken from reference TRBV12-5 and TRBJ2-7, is DARVTQTPRHKVTEMGQEVTMRCQPILGHNTVFWYRQTMMQGLELLAYFRNRAPLDDSGMPKDRFSAEMPDATLATLKIQPSEPRDSAVYFCASGLPPTGQSAYEQYFGPGTRLTVT.

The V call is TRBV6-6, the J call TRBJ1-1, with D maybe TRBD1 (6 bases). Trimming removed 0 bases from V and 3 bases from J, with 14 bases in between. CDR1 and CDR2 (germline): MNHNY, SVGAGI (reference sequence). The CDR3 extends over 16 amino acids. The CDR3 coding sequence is TGTGCCAGCAGTTACTCACAGGGCAGGATGGACACTGAAGCTTTCTTT. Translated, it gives CASSYSQGRMDTEAFF.

CDR3 bases: TGTGCCAGTAGCAAGGGGGGAAACACCATATATTTT. This gives the protein CASSKGGNTIYF. This chain connects TRBV19 to TRBJ1-3, with D possibly being TRBD1 (5 bases). Trimming removed 6 bases from V and 4 bases from J, with 7 bases in between. CDR1 LNHDA and CDR2 SQIVND come from the germline V gene (reference sequence). This CDR3 spans 12 amino acids.

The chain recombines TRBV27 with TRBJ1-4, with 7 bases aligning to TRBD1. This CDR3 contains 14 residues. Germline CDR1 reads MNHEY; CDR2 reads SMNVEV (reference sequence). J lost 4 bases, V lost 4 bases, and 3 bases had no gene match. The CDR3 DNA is TGTGCCAGCAGTTGGGGACAGTTTAATGAAAAACTGTTTTTT. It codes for CASSWGQFNEKLFF.

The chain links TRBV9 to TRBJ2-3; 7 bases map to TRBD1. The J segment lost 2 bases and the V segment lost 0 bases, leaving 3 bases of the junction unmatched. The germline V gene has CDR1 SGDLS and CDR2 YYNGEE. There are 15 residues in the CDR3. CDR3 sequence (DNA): TGTGCCAGCAGCGTAGGGGACAGCAACACAGATACGCAGTATTTT. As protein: CASSVGDSNTDTQYF.

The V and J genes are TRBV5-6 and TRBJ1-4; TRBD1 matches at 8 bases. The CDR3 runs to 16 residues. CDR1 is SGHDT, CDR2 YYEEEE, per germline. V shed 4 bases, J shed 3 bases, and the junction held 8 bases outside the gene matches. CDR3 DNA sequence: TGTGCCAGCAGCGAGGCAGGGGGCCCTGCTAATGAAAAACTGTTTTTT. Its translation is CASSEAGGPANEKLFF.

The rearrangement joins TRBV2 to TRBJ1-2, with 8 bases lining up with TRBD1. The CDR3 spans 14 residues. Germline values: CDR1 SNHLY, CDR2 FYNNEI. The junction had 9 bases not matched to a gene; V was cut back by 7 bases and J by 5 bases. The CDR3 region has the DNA TGTGCCAGCACCAGAGAGGGGACAGGTTATGGCTACACCTTC. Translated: CASTREGTGYGYTF.

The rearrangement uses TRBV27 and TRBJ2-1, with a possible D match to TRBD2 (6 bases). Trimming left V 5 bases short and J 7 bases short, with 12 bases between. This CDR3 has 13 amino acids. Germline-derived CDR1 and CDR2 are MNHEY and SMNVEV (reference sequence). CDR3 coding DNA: TGTGCCAGCAGTCCCTTAGGGACTAATGAGCAGTTCTTC. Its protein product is CASSPLGTNEQFF.

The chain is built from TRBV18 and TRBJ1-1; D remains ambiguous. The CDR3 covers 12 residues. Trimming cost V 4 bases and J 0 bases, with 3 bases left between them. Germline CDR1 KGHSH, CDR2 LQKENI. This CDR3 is CASSLMNTEAFF. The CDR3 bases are TGTGCCAGCTCACTAATGAACACTGAAGCTTTCTTT.

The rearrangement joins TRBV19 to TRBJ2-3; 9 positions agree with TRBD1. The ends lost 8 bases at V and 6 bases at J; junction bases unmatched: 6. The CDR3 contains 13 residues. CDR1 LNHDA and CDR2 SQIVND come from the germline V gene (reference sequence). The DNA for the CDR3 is TGTGCCAGTCACGGACAGGGGTACGATACGCAGTATTTT. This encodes CASHGQGYDTQYF.

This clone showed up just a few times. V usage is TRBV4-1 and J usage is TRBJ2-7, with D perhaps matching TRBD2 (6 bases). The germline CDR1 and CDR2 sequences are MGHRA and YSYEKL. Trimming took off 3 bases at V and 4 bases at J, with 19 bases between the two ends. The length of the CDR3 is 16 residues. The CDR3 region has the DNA TGCGCCAGCAGCCAGTTGTTTCCCGCAGGGAGGTACGAGCAGTACTTC. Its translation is CASSQLFPAGRYEQYF.

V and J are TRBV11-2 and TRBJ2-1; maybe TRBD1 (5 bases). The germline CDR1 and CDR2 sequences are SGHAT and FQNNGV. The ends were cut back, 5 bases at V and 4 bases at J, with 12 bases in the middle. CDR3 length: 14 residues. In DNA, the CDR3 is TGTGCCAGCAGCCACAGGTATACGTACAATGAGCAGTTCTTC. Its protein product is CASSHRYTYNEQFF.

Here the CDR3 DNA reads TGTGCCAGCTCAACCGGGGGTAATGAAAAACTGTTTTTT. Its protein product is CASSTGGNEKLFF. The chain employs TRBV18 and TRBJ1-4, with D tentatively TRBD1 (5 bases). Germline assignment: CDR1 KGHSH and CDR2 LQKENI. V lost 5 bases, J lost 4 bases, and 8 bases lay in between. The CDR3 consists of 13 residues.

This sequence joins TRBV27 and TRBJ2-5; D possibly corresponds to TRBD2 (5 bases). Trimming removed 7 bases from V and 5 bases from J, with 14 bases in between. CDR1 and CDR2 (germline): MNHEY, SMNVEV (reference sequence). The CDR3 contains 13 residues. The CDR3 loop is CASKGPGMETQYF. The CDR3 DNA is TGTGCCAGCAAAGGCCCGGGGATGGAGACCCAGTACTTC.